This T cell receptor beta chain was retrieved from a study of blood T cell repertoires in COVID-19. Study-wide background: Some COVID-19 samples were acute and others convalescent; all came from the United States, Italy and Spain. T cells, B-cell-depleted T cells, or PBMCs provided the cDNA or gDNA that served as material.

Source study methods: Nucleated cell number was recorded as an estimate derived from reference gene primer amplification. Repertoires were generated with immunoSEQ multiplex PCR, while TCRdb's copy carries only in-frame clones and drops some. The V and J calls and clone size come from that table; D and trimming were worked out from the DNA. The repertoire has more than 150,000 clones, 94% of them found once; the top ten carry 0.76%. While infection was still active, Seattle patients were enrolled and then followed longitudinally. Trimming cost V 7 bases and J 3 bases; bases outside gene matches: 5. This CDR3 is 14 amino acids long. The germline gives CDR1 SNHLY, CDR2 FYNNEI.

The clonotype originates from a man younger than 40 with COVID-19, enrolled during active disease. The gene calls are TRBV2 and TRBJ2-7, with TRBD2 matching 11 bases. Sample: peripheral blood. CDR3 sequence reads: CASKRLAGGYEQYF. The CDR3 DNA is TGTGCCAGCAAGCGGCTAGCGGGGGGCTACGAGCAGTACTTC.